These T cell receptor beta chains were read from a single sample in a study of beta chain features in type 1 diabetes. Sequenced by immunoSEQ multiplex PCR; TCRdb stores in-frame clones only, minus some. The data hold roughly 400,000 clones, with more than 13% observed a single time. The sample was naive CD4+ T cells from blood. Receptor source: a woman aged 18 to 35 in good health. Both conserved end residues are part of each CDR3. The D gene is left open where the match is weak. Expanded clones are given a class, and other clones once, few, many or no size at all.

J: TRBJ1-1
D: NA
V: TRBV2
size: NA
CDR3: CASSEALKGGEAFF
DNA: TGTGCCAGCAGTGAAGCGCTGAAAGGAGGTGAAGCTTTCTTT

J: TRBJ2-7
D: NA
V: TRBV7-9
size: NA
CDR3: CASSGGPLQGHLYEQYF
DNA: TGTGCCAGCAGCGGGGGCCCCCTACAGGGACACCTCTACGAGCAGTACTTC

J: TRBJ2-4
D: TRBD1
V: TRBV4-2
size: few
CDR3: CASSQAEGQENIQYF
DNA: TGTGCCAGCAGCCAAGCCGAAGGACAGGAAAACATTCAGTACTTC

J: TRBJ1-5
D: NA
V: TRBV5-6
size: few
CDR3: CASSLGGVRANQPQHF
DNA: TGTGCCAGCAGCTTGGGTGGTGTCAGGGCCAATCAGCCCCAGCATTTT

J: TRBJ2-1
D: TRBD2
V: TRBV11-2
size: NA
CDR3: CASTTSGNPYNEQFF
DNA: TGTGCCAGTACGACTAGCGGGAATCCCTACAATGAGCAGTTCTTC

J: TRBJ2-5
D: TRBD2
V: TRBV11-2
size: few
CDR3: CASSLVSAGETQYF
DNA: TGTGCCAGCAGCTTAGTGTCAGCGGGGGAGACCCAGTACTTC

J: TRBJ2-1
D: TRBD2
V: TRBV9
size: NA
CDR3: CASSPGTSAYNEQFF
DNA: TGTGCCAGCTCCCCAGGGACTAGCGCGTACAATGAGCAGTTCTTC

J: TRBJ2-1
D: TRBD2
V: TRBV7-2
size: NA
CDR3: CAITSGRANEQFF
DNA: TGTGCCATCACTAGCGGGAGGGCAAATGAGCAGTTCTTC

J: TRBJ2-3
D: TRBD2
V: TRBV19
size: NA
CDR3: CASSKTSGRADTQYF
DNA: TGTGCCAGTAGTAAGACTAGCGGGAGGGCAGATACGCAGTATTTT

J: TRBJ1-2
D: NA
V: TRBV20-1
size: NA
CDR3: CSASPDGYTF
DNA: TGCAGTGCTAGCCCGGATGGCTACACCTTC

J: TRBJ2-6
D: TRBD1
V: TRBV18
size: NA
CDR3: CASSPQDRTSSGANVLTF
DNA: TGTGCCAGCTCACCCCAGGACAGGACGAGCTCTGGGGCCAACGTCCTGACTTTC

J: TRBJ2-2
D: TRBD2
V: TRBV19
size: NA
CDR3: CASSISSGRYPGELFF
DNA: TGTGCCAGTAGTATCAGTAGCGGGAGATATCCCGGGGAGCTGTTTTTT

J: TRBJ1-2
D: TRBD1
V: TRBV15
size: NA
CDR3: CATSRETGGYGYTF
DNA: TGTGCCACCAGCAGAGAGACAGGGGGATATGGCTACACCTTC

J: TRBJ2-2
D: NA
V: TRBV7-7
size: few
CDR3: CASSLHTGTGELFF
DNA: TGTGCTAGCAGCTTACATACAGGGACCGGGGAGCTGTTTTTT

J: TRBJ1-2
D: NA
V: TRBV5-4
size: NA
CDR3: CASSLKGKYGYTF
DNA: TGTGCCAGCAGCTTGAAGGGGAAGTATGGCTACACCTTC

J: TRBJ1-1
D: NA
V: TRBV30
size: few
CDR3: CAWIPLLRNTEAFF
DNA: TGTGCCTGGATCCCGTTGCTGAGGAACACTGAAGCTTTCTTT

J: TRBJ2-3
D: NA
V: TRBV5-4
size: few
CDR3: CATQTQGPDTQYF
DNA: TGTGCCACCCAAACGCAGGGGCCAGATACGCAGTATTTT

J: TRBJ2-1
D: TRBD2
V: TRBV28
size: NA
CDR3: CATLAGGAYNEQFF
DNA: TGTGCCACCCTAGCGGGAGGGGCCTACAATGAGCAGTTCTTC

J: TRBJ2-1
D: NA
V: TRBV5-4
size: few
CDR3: CASSLWRGSYNEQFF
DNA: TGTGCCAGCAGCTTGTGGAGGGGCTCATACAATGAGCAGTTCTTC

J: TRBJ2-7
D: TRBD2
V: TRBV29-1
size: few
CDR3: CSVVDLAGGEQYF
DNA: TGCAGCGTTGTGGATCTAGCGGGGGGCGAGCAGTACTTC

J: TRBJ1-2
D: NA
V: TRBV29-1
size: few
CDR3: CSVEKRSASF
DNA: TGCAGCGTTGAAAAGAGGTCGGCGTCTTTC

J: TRBJ2-5
D: TRBD2
V: TRBV29-1
size: few
CDR3: CSVDVVAGTETQYF
DNA: TGCAGCGTTGATGTAGTAGCGGGAACGGAGACCCAGTACTTC

J: TRBJ1-3
D: TRBD1
V: TRBV27
size: few
CDR3: CASSLRQGAGNTIYF
DNA: TGTGCCAGCAGTTTGCGACAGGGAGCTGGAAACACCATATATTTT

J: TRBJ2-7
D: TRBD1
V: TRBV27
size: few
CDR3: CASMVRTGLYEQYF
DNA: TGTGCCAGCATGGTGAGGACAGGGCTCTACGAGCAGTACTTC

J: TRBJ1-5
D: TRBD1
V: TRBV7-9
size: NA
CDR3: CASSATGVSNQPQHF
DNA: TGTGCCAGCAGCGCGACAGGGGTTAGCAATCAGCCCCAGCATTTT

J: TRBJ1-2
D: NA
V: TRBV7-8
size: few
CDR3: CASSSRLGVHGYTF
DNA: TGTGCCAGCAGCTCCCGGCTCGGGGTCCATGGCTACACCTTC

J: TRBJ2-1
D: TRBD1
V: TRBV4-2
size: NA
CDR3: CASSQTGDNEQFF
DNA: TGTGCCAGCAGCCAAACAGGGGACAATGAGCAGTTCTTC

J: TRBJ2-2
D: TRBD2
V: TRBV9
size: NA
CDR3: CASSVGRLAGGKELFF
DNA: TGTGCCAGCAGCGTAGGAAGACTAGCGGGAGGGAAAGAGCTGTTTTTT

J: TRBJ2-2
D: NA
V: TRBV5-1
size: NA
CDR3: CASSLASANTGELFF
DNA: TGCGCCAGCAGCTTGGCTAGTGCAAACACCGGGGAGCTGTTTTTT

J: TRBJ1-2
D: TRBD1
V: TRBV15
size: few
CDR3: CATSRSDRGWSFYGYTF
DNA: TGTGCCACCAGCAGATCGGACAGGGGTTGGAGTTTCTATGGCTACACCTTC

J: TRBJ2-7
D: NA
V: TRBV28
size: NA
CDR3: CASSLLGSHEQYF
DNA: TGTGCCAGCAGTTTATTAGGGAGCCACGAGCAGTACTTC

J: TRBJ2-7
D: TRBD2
V: TRBV28
size: NA
CDR3: CASKGLAGVEYEQYF
DNA: TGTGCCAGCAAGGGACTAGCGGGAGTCGAGTACGAGCAGTACTTC

J: TRBJ2-1
D: TRBD2
V: TRBV29-1
size: NA
CDR3: CSVLPGLAAYNEQFF
DNA: TGCAGCGTTCTCCCTGGACTAGCGGCCTACAATGAGCAGTTCTTC

J: TRBJ1-4
D: TRBD1
V: TRBV6-5
size: few
CDR3: CASRVDRDEKLFF
DNA: TGTGCCAGCAGGGTTGACAGGGATGAAAAACTGTTTTTT

J: TRBJ2-7
D: NA
V: TRBV11-2
size: NA
CDR3: CASSLGPGSSYEQYF
DNA: TGTGCCAGCAGCTTAGGCCCGGGTTCGTCCTACGAGCAGTACTTC

J: TRBJ2-6
D: NA
V: TRBV7-9
size: NA
CDR3: CASSHTARGLSSGANVLTF
DNA: TGTGCCAGCAGCCACACTGCAAGGGGATTAAGCTCTGGGGCCAACGTCCTGACTTTC

J: TRBJ1-5
D: NA
V: TRBV10-2
size: NA
CDR3: CATSGQMNQPQHF
DNA: TGCGCCACCTCTGGACAGATGAATCAGCCCCAGCATTTT

J: TRBJ1-3
D: NA
V: TRBV30
size: few
CDR3: CAWRREPLSGNTIYF
DNA: TGTGCCTGGAGGAGGGAACCGCTCTCTGGAAACACCATATATTTT

J: TRBJ2-3
D: TRBD2
V: TRBV5-1
size: NA
CDR3: CASSLVVGTSGMDTQYF
DNA: TGCGCCAGCAGCTTGGTTGTTGGGACTAGCGGGATGGATACGCAGTATTTT

J: TRBJ1-4
D: NA
V: TRBV28
size: once
CDR3: CASSLPNPGRGNEKLFF
DNA: TGTGCCAGCAGTTTACCTAATCCGGGTAGAGGTAATGAAAAACTGTTTTTT

J: TRBJ2-3
D: TRBD2
V: TRBV7-3
size: NA
CDR3: CASSSGLAEADTQYF
DNA: TGTGCCAGCAGCTCGGGACTAGCGGAGGCAGATACGCAGTATTTT

J: TRBJ2-7
D: TRBD2
V: TRBV19
size: few
CDR3: CASSTGLAVIAYEQYF
DNA: TGTGCCAGTAGTACGGGACTAGCGGTTATAGCCTACGAGCAGTACTTC

J: TRBJ2-2
D: NA
V: TRBV4-2
size: few
CDR3: CASSQDPSRNTGELFF
DNA: TGTGCCAGCAGCCAAGATCCTAGCCGGAACACCGGGGAGCTGTTTTTT

J: TRBJ2-1
D: NA
V: TRBV7-6
size: few
CDR3: CASSLVLSSYNEQFF
DNA: TGTGCCAGCAGCTTGGTACTAAGCTCCTACAATGAGCAGTTCTTC

J: TRBJ2-1
D: TRBD2
V: TRBV29-1
size: NA
CDR3: CSGGLAGVNEQFF
DNA: TGCAGCGGGGGACTAGCGGGAGTAAATGAGCAGTTCTTC

J: TRBJ2-3
D: NA
V: TRBV6-4
size: NA
CDR3: CASSEQRFTDTQYF
DNA: TGTGCCAGCAGTGAACAGAGATTCACAGATACGCAGTATTTT

J: TRBJ2-5
D: TRBD2
V: TRBV11-2
size: few
CDR3: CASSLRWTSGIQETQYF
DNA: TGTGCCAGCAGCTTACGGTGGACTAGCGGGATTCAAGAGACCCAGTACTTC

J: TRBJ2-1
D: NA
V: TRBV18
size: NA
CDR3: CASSPSMKNNEQFF
DNA: TGTGCCAGCTCACCATCTATGAAGAACAATGAGCAGTTCTTC

J: TRBJ2-7
D: TRBD1
V: TRBV30
size: few
CDR3: CAWSGGTGVYEQYF
DNA: TGTGCCTGGAGTGGAGGGACAGGCGTATACGAGCAGTACTTC